This TCR beta chain was sequenced in a study of T cells in Graves' hyperthyroidism and ophthalmopathy. The wider study: Peripheral blood was obtained at initial diagnosis, preceding any treatment.

The TCR beta CDR3 regions underwent amplification using RNA transcripts as the source. TCR CDR3 regions were first amplified by RT-PCR with HTBI primers. TCRdb reanalysed the multiplex PCR reads using MiXCR and keeps one entry per CDR3 protein. The sample records fewer than 700,000 distinct CDR3 sequences, approximately 17% being singletons. Study outcomes and limitations: Most clonotypes expanded in the thyroid (above 0.001) were also present in blood.

For ophthalmopathy patients, the Clinical Activity Score was at least 3 and the NOSPECS grade at least 4; duration was under 3 months. The diagnostic basis comprised clinical symptoms, serum thyroxine and TRAb, thyroid ultrasound and orbital computed tomography. The V gene lost 0 bases and the J gene lost 1 base, with 4 bases spanning the gap. The CDR3 sequence is 13 residues long. Germline values: CDR1 MNHEY, CDR2 SVGAGI. This clonotype was counted many times. Its antigen is unknown. Source material: blood. The receptor was isolated from a woman between 18 and 29 years old with Graves' ophthalmopathy. The rearrangement joins TRBV6-5 to TRBJ2-7; D not resolved. As DNA, the CDR3 is TGTGCCAGCAGTTACTCGGTTTCCTACGAGCAGTACTTC. It encodes CASSYSVSYEQYF.